These T cell receptor beta chains were read from a single sample in a study of PD-1 blockade in classical Hodgkin lymphoma. The table came from immunoSEQ multiplex PCR; TCRdb's copy has only in-frame clones and leaves some out. The table includes roughly 56,000 clones, about 90% detected once. The material sequenced was peripheral blood mononuclear cells (PBMCs), taken before the fourth cycle of nivolumab. The receptors here all came from a human donor with classical Hodgkin lymphoma. Each CDR3 is given with its conserved first and last residue. A D gene is named only where the DNA matches it firmly. Clone size, where shown, is once, few, many, or a class for clones that have expanded.

CDR3aa: CASRRQPQETQYF
CDR3nt: TGTGCCAGCAGAAGACAGCCCCAAGAGACCCAGTACTTC
abundance: .
d_gene: .
j_gene: TRBJ2-5
v_gene: TRBV2

CDR3aa: CASSLRVYTGEDSPLHF
CDR3nt: TGTGCCAGCAGCTTACGCGTCTACACAGGGGAAGATTCACCCCTCCACTTT
abundance: once
d_gene: TRBD1
j_gene: TRBJ1-6
v_gene: TRBV11-2

CDR3aa: CASRVQGNSNQPQHF
CDR3nt: TGTGCCAGCAGGGTACAGGGGAATAGCAATCAGCCCCAGCATTTT
abundance: .
d_gene: TRBD1
j_gene: TRBJ1-5
v_gene: TRBV6-1

CDR3aa: CASSRGEAGTGGYEQYF
CDR3nt: TGTGCCAGCAGCCGAGGAGAAGCCGGGACAGGAGGATACGAGCAGTACTTC
abundance: .
d_gene: TRBD1
j_gene: TRBJ2-7
v_gene: TRBV7-6

CDR3aa: CASSALSGGRETQYF
CDR3nt: TGCGCCAGCAGCGCCCTTAGCGGGGGACGAGAGACCCAGTACTTC
abundance: .
d_gene: TRBD2
j_gene: TRBJ2-5
v_gene: TRBV5-1

CDR3aa: CASPPPRQGRTSTEAFF
CDR3nt: TGTGCCAGCCCCCCGCCCCGACAGGGAAGGACTTCCACTGAAGCTTTCTTT
abundance: .
d_gene: TRBD1
j_gene: TRBJ1-1
v_gene: TRBV27

CDR3aa: CASIARREETQYF
CDR3nt: TGTGCCAGCATAGCGAGACGGGAAGAGACCCAGTACTTC
abundance: .
d_gene: .
j_gene: TRBJ2-5
v_gene: TRBV28

CDR3aa: CASSSALTGATNEQFF
CDR3nt: TGCGCCAGCAGCTCGGCCCTTACCGGGGCCACCAATGAGCAGTTCTTC
abundance: .
d_gene: .
j_gene: TRBJ2-1
v_gene: TRBV5-1

CDR3aa: CASQSSPRLLGMDQPQHF
CDR3nt: TGTGCCAGCCAATCCTCACCCAGGCTCCTCGGAATGGATCAGCCCCAGCATTTT
abundance: .
d_gene: .
j_gene: TRBJ1-5
v_gene: TRBV28

CDR3aa: CASRINTEAFF
CDR3nt: TGTGCCAGCAGGATAAACACTGAAGCTTTCTTT
abundance: few
d_gene: .
j_gene: TRBJ1-1
v_gene: TRBV28

CDR3aa: CASSLGGFTEAFF
CDR3nt: TGCGCCAGCAGCCTGGGGGGCTTCACTGAAGCTTTCTTT
abundance: .
d_gene: .
j_gene: TRBJ1-1
v_gene: TRBV5-1

CDR3aa: CAISEPATTGAFYNSPLHF
CDR3nt: TGTGCCATCAGTGAGCCCGCAACGACAGGGGCGTTCTATAATTCACCCCTCCACTTT
abundance: .
d_gene: TRBD1
j_gene: TRBJ1-6
v_gene: TRBV10-3

CDR3aa: CASSGSIAVYGYTF
CDR3nt: TGTGCCAGCAGTGGGTCTATTGCAGTCTATGGCTACACCTTC
abundance: .
d_gene: .
j_gene: TRBJ1-2
v_gene: TRBV28

CDR3aa: CASSPTTGRFEQFF
CDR3nt: TGTGCCAGCAGCCCTACGACTGGCAGGTTTGAGCAGTTCTTC
abundance: once
d_gene: .
j_gene: TRBJ2-1
v_gene: TRBV11-2

CDR3aa: CASSRVAGGNNEQFF
CDR3nt: TGCGCCAGCAGTAGAGTCGCGGGGGGAAACAATGAGCAGTTCTTC
abundance: .
d_gene: TRBD2
j_gene: TRBJ2-1
v_gene: TRBV5-1

CDR3aa: CAWSVGQVLETQYF
CDR3nt: TGTGCCTGGAGTGTAGGACAGGTTCTGGAGACCCAGTACTTC
abundance: .
d_gene: TRBD1
j_gene: TRBJ2-5
v_gene: TRBV30

CDR3aa: CASSRLVPDTQYF
CDR3nt: TGTGCCAGCAGCCGACTAGTTCCAGATACGCAGTATTTT
abundance: .
d_gene: .
j_gene: TRBJ2-3
v_gene: TRBV11-2

CDR3aa: CASSQDPDRANLAFF
CDR3nt: TGCGCCAGCAGCCAAGATCCGGACAGGGCAAATCTTGCTTTCTTT
abundance: few
d_gene: TRBD1
j_gene: TRBJ1-1
v_gene: TRBV4-1

CDR3aa: CASSIAGLVANTGELFF
CDR3nt: TGTGCCAGTAGTATAGCCGGGCTTGTGGCCAACACCGGGGAGCTGTTTTTT
abundance: .
d_gene: .
j_gene: TRBJ2-2
v_gene: TRBV19

CDR3aa: CASRAYSNEKLFF
CDR3nt: TGTGCCAGCAGGGCATACTCAAATGAAAAACTGTTTTTT
abundance: .
d_gene: .
j_gene: TRBJ1-4
v_gene: TRBV6-5

CDR3aa: CASSLILLRGVGELFF
CDR3nt: TGTGCCAGCAGCTTAATACTTCTACGGGGGGTCGGGGAGCTGTTTTTT
abundance: .
d_gene: TRBD2
j_gene: TRBJ2-2
v_gene: TRBV11-2

CDR3aa: CASTRGAQAAEQYF
CDR3nt: TGTGCCAGCACCCGAGGGGCCCAAGCTGCGGAGCAGTACTTC
abundance: .
d_gene: .
j_gene: TRBJ2-7
v_gene: TRBV6-6